The 9 T cell receptor beta chains in this list originate from one sample, sequenced in a study of T cell responses to AZD1222 COVID-19 vaccine. Repertoires were generated with immunoSEQ multiplex PCR, while TCRdb's copy carries only in-frame clones and drops some. The repertoire includes about 120,000 clones, about 90% of them detected once, and more than 4.5% sits in the top ten. Sequenced here: peripheral blood, sampled on day 0 of AZD1222 vaccination. The receptors stem from an adult in good health.

The chain links TRBV7-9 to TRBJ2-5; D assignment may be TRBD1 or TRBD2 (6 bases each). Trimming removed 5 bases at V and 2 bases at J, with 18 bases between. The CDR3 is 16 residues long. The germline gives CDR1 SEHNR, CDR2 FQNEAQ (reference sequence). CDR3 in amino acids: CASSPLLGGTQETQYF. CDR3 coding DNA: TGTGCCAGCAGCCCCCTCCTAGGGGGGACGCAAGAGACCCAGTACTTC.

The gene calls are TRBV29-1 and TRBJ1-2; the match to TRBD1 covers 8 bases. Unmatched junction bases numbered 7, after V lost 7 bases and J lost 6 bases. The CDR3 runs 12 residues. Germline loops: CDR1 SQVTM, CDR2 ANQGSEA. In DNA, the CDR3 is TGCAGCGAGTTGACAGGGGATAATGGCTACACCTTC. It specifies CSELTGDNGYTF. The full variable domain, with the rest looked up from reference TRBV29-1 and TRBJ1-2, is SAVISQKPSRDICQRGTSLTIQCQVDSQVTMMFWYRQQPGQSLTLIATANQGSEATYESGFVIDKFPISRPNLTFSTLTVSNMSPEDSSIYLCSELTGDNGYTFGSGTRLTVV.

V usage is TRBV30 and J usage is TRBJ2-7, with 9 bases aligning to TRBD1. V shed 5 bases and J 2 bases; nucleotides not matched to a gene: 4. The CDR3 runs to 13 residues. Germline-derived CDR1 and CDR2 are GTSNPN and SVGIG (reference sequence). CDR3 loop: CAWGTGITYEQYF. In nucleotides, the CDR3 is TGTGCCTGGGGGACAGGGATAACCTACGAGCAGTACTTC.

The chain links TRBV5-1 to TRBJ1-6; the D gene is possibly TRBD1 (5 bases). Trimming stripped 1 base from V and 9 bases from J, with 20 bases between. Germline V gene data show CDR1 as SGHRS and CDR2 as YFSETQ. This CDR3 is 17 amino acids long. This CDR3 is CASSLTGSGVSGSPLHF. Written as DNA, the CDR3 is TGCGCCAGCAGCTTGACAGGATCCGGAGTCTCCGGTTCACCCCTCCACTTT.

This clone was observed once. The J gene is TRBJ2-5, the V gene TRBV5-1; D gene uncertain. Germline V lookup: CDR1 SGHRS, CDR2 YFSETQ. Trimming left V 0 bases short and J 5 bases short, with 14 bases between. This CDR3 contains 15 residues. CDR3 nucleotides: TGCGCCAGCAGCTTGGGACTGACAAATTACGAGACCCAGTACTTC. Translation gives CASSLGLTNYETQYF. Based on the CDR3 plus reference TRBV5-1 and TRBJ2-5, the full variable domain is KAGVTQTPRYLIKTRGQQVTLSCSPISGHRSVSWYQQTPGQGLQFLFEYFSETQRNKGNFPGRFSGRQFSNSRSEMNVSTLELGDSALYLCASSLGLTNYETQYFGPGTRLLVL.

The rearrangement joins TRBV29-1 to TRBJ2-3; 12 nucleotides agree with TRBD2. Germline values: CDR1 SQVTM, CDR2 ANQGSEA. CDR3 length: 14 residues. After removal of 7 bases from V and 3 bases from J, the junction contained 5 bases not matched to a gene. In nucleotides, the CDR3 is TGCAGCGGGACTAGCGGGATCGGGACAGATACGCAGTATTTT. This translates into CSGTSGIGTDTQYF.

The chain recombines TRBV5-4 with TRBJ1-3; TRBD1 matches 9 bases. The CDR3 is 16 residues long. The J segment lost 4 bases and the V segment lost 9 bases, leaving 14 bases of the junction unmatched. Looked up from germline, CDR1 is SGHNT and CDR2 is YYREEE (reference sequence). DNA of the CDR3: TGTGCCACGCACAGGACAGGGGAGCTCTCCGGAAACACCATATATTTT. Its translation: CATHRTGELSGNTIYF. The whole variable domain, filled in from reference TRBV5-4 and TRBJ1-3, reads ETGVTQSPTHLIKTRGQQVTLRCSSQSGHNTVSWYQQALGQGPQFIFQYYREEENGRGNFPPRFSGLQFPNYSSELNVNALELDDSALYLCATHRTGELSGNTIYFGEGSWLTVV.

The rearrangement links TRBV5-4 to TRBJ1-1, with 9 bases identical to TRBD1. This CDR3 comprises 15 residues. V shed 0 bases and J 4 bases; nucleotides not matched to a gene: 4. Germline values: CDR1 SGHNT, CDR2 YYREEE (reference sequence). CDR3 in DNA: TGTGCCAGCAGCTTGGGGGACAGGGTCGCCACTGAAGCTTTCTTT. The encoded protein is CASSLGDRVATEAFF.

The rearrangement uses TRBV6-2 or TRBV6-3 and TRBJ2-7; D uncertain. There are 12 residues in the CDR3. The germline V gene encodes CDR1 MNHEY and CDR2 SVGEGT. The V end was cut by 2 bases, the J end by 6 bases, with 8 bases between. DNA for the CDR3: TGTGCCAGCAGTTACCCCAAGAGCGAGCAGTACTTC. This gives the protein CASSYPKSEQYF.